Below, 23 T cell receptor beta chains from the same sample are listed, as sequenced in a study of CD8+CD57+ T cells in acquired aplastic anemia. Using genomic DNA as the template, TCR beta VDJ and CDR3 profiling was carried out. Each CDR3 protein gets one entry after TCRdb re-called the reads with MiXCR. In the table there are 200,000 to 250,000 distinct CDR3 sequences, 34% of which are singletons. Sequenced material: sorted CD4+, CD8+, or CD8+CD57+ T cells (not recorded which) from PBMCs. The receptors shown here come from a human donor in good health, serving as a control.

The chain employs TRBV7-2 and TRBJ2-5, with D possibly TRBD2 on 6 matching bases. Germline values: CDR1 SGHTA, CDR2 FQGNSA. V was pared by 5 bases and J by 2 bases, with 12 bases between. The CDR3 is made up of 14 amino acids. CDR3 residues: CASSLTRQQETQYF. DNA of the CDR3: TGTGCCAGCAGCCTGACTAGACAGCAAGAGACCCAGTACTTC. Using reference TRBV7-2 and TRBJ2-5 for the parts outside the CDR3, the full variable domain is GAGVSQSPSNKVTEKGKDVELRCDPISGHTALYWYRQSLGQGLEFLIYFQGNSAPDKSGLPSDRFSAERTGGSVSTLTIQRTQQEDSAVYLCASSLTRQQETQYFGPGTRLLVL.

This chain links TRBV5-6 with TRBJ2-7; no clear D. Germline V gene sequence: CDR1 SGHDT, CDR2 YYEEEE. The CDR3 is 13 amino acids. V lost 3 bases to trimming and J lost 2 bases, with 9 bases between them. This chain's CDR3 is CASSSGFTYEQYF. CDR3 sequence (DNA): TGTGCCAGCAGCTCTGGATTTACCTACGAGCAGTACTTC.

This clonotype was detected ten times or more. The rearrangement uses TRBV20-1 and TRBJ1-6; 10 nucleotides agree with TRBD1. Germline V gene lookup returns CDR1 DFQATT and CDR2 SNEGSKA (reference sequence). The CDR3 is made up of 16 amino acids. Germline trimming cut 2 bases from V and 5 bases from J; bases unmatched to any gene: 6. This CDR3 reads CSARKTGGLNNSPLHF. The CDR3 coding sequence is TGCAGTGCTAGAAAGACAGGGGGCTTGAATAATTCACCCCTCCACTTT.

This clonotype was counted a few times. The rearrangement links TRBV18 to TRBJ1-2, with 7 bases lining up with TRBD1. The CDR3 consists of 12 residues. Germline V gives CDR1 KGHSH, CDR2 LQKENI. V trimming: 4 bases; J trimming: 5 bases; junction bases outside the gene matches: 1. CDR3 sequence: CASSRDSYGYTF. Here the CDR3 DNA reads TGTGCCAGCTCACGGGACAGTTATGGCTACACCTTC.

This clonotype was found many times. The chain combines TRBV12-3 or TRBV12-4 with TRBJ1-2; D is perhaps TRBD1 (5 bases). This CDR3 contains 12 residues. V was pared by 6 bases and J by 2 bases, with 7 bases between. CDR3 nucleotide sequence: TGTGCCAGCAGGGCAGGGAACTATGGCTACACCTTC. Its protein product is CASRAGNYGYTF.

This clonotype was recorded at least ten times. This chain uses TRBV20-1 with TRBJ1-2; D gene uncertain. Germline-derived CDR1 and CDR2 are DFQATT and SNEGSKA (reference sequence). CDR3 length: 13 residues. V lost 3 bases and J lost 5, with 13 bases in between. CDR3 residues: CSASQEGFYGYTF. The DNA for the CDR3 is TGCAGTGCTAGTCAAGAAGGATTTTATGGCTACACCTTC.

This clonotype occurred many times. This chain joins TRBV2 and TRBJ1-2; D is possibly TRBD1 (5 bases). The CDR3 has 15 residues. Germline V lookup: CDR1 SNHLY, CDR2 FYNNEI. Deletions cut 0 bases from V and 5 bases from J, with 13 bases between. DNA for the CDR3: TGTGCCAGCAGTGAAGCGCGGCAGGGTACTTATGGCTACACCTTC. Translating it yields CASSEARQGTYGYTF.

This clonotype occurred many times. This chain connects TRBV2 to TRBJ1-4; 7 bases align to TRBD1. Germline CDR1 is SNHLY and CDR2 is FYNNEI. The CDR3 sequence is 13 residues long. Trimming removed 7 bases from V and 4 bases from J; junction bases left unmatched: 3. DNA for the CDR3: TGTGCCAGCAATAGGGACAGTAATGAAAAACTGTTTTTT. Translation gives CASNRDSNEKLFF.

Many counts were recorded for this clonotype. The rearrangement uses TRBV14 and TRBJ2-3; 10 bases align to TRBD1. The CDR3 extends over 16 amino acids. Germline-derived CDR1 and CDR2 are SGHDN and FVKESK. V shed 1 base and J 2 bases; nucleotides not matched to a gene: 3. The CDR3 DNA reads TGTGCCAGCAGCCAAGTCGGGACAGGGGACACAGATACGCAGTATTTT. This encodes CASSQVGTGDTDTQYF.

This clonotype was seen at least ten times. The chain carries TRBV7-9 and TRBJ2-7; TRBD2 agrees at 7 bases. V was clipped by 5 bases and J by 6 bases; unmatched bases: 7. The CDR3 is made up of 13 amino acids. Germline V gives CDR1 SEHNR, CDR2 FQNEAQ (reference sequence). CDR3 protein: CASSASGRREQYF. The CDR3 DNA sequence: TGTGCCAGCAGCGCGTCCGGGAGGCGCGAGCAGTACTTC.

In regard to this clonotype: This may be a read error, as it is one base from a much larger clone. V gene TRBV12-3 or TRBV12-4 combines with J gene TRBJ2-7; TRBD1 or TRBD2 may be the D gene (5 bases each). The germline V and J ends were trimmed by 7 bases and 1 base, with 14 bases remaining between them. The CDR3 covers 14 residues. CDR3: CASIKGEGSYEQYF. CDR3 in DNA: TGTGCCAGCATTAAGGGAGAGGGGTCCTACGAGCAGTACTTC.

In the case of this clonotype: A much larger clone is a single base away; this may be a read error. The V call is TRBV7-8, the J call TRBJ2-1; the D is unclear. The CDR3 runs to 14 residues. Per the germline V gene, CDR1 is SGHVS and CDR2 is FQNEAQ. V was clipped by 5 bases and J by 7 bases, with 15 bases between them. The CDR3 DNA is TGTGCCAGCAGCCATTCGGACGGGCCTAATGAGCAGTTCTTC. Protein product: CASSHSDGPNEQFF.

Note on this clonotype: This may arise from a read error, as a much more abundant clone is one base away. The V gene is TRBV13, the J gene TRBJ1-2, with TRBD1 as a possible D gene (5 bases). Trimming removed 5 bases at V and 3 bases at J, with 19 bases between. Germline CDR1 reads PRHDT; CDR2 reads FYEKMQ (reference sequence). CDR3 length equals 16 residues. This CDR3 reads CASSPRVRGADYGYTF. CDR3 DNA sequence: TGTGCCAGCAGCCCGCGGGTTCGAGGGGCTGACTATGGCTACACCTTC.

This clonotype was counted at least ten times. The V call is TRBV15, the J call TRBJ1-6; D possibly corresponds to TRBD1 (6 bases). CDR3 length: 16 residues. V lost 0 bases, J lost 8 bases, and 14 bases lay in between. The V gene's germline CDR1 is LNHNV and CDR2 YYDKDF (reference sequence). In DNA form, the CDR3 reads TGTGCCACCAGCAGAGATCTAGGGGGTTCCTATTCACCCCTCCACTTT. Its protein is CATSRDLGGSYSPLHF. The complete variable domain, with remaining parts taken from reference TRBV15 and TRBJ1-6, reads DAMVIQNPRYQVTQFGKPVTLSCSQTLNHNVMYWYQQKSSQAPKLLFHYYDKDFNNEADTPDNFQSRRPNTSFCFLDIRSPGLGDTAMYLCATSRDLGGSYSPLHFGNGTRLTVT.

This clonotype occurred many times. The chain employs TRBV19 and TRBJ1-5, with D maybe TRBD1 (5 bases). V was trimmed by 3 bases and J by 5 bases, leaving 17 bases between them. The length of the CDR3 is 16 residues. Germline V gene data show CDR1 as LNHDA and CDR2 as SQIVND (reference sequence). CDR3 nucleotides: TGTGCCAGTAGTATTTCCTCAGGCAGGGAGGATCAGCCCCAGCATTTT. It yields the protein CASSISSGREDQPQHF.

This chain joins TRBV6-2 or TRBV6-3 and TRBJ2-1; D possibly corresponds to TRBD2 (5 bases). This CDR3 spans 16 amino acids. V was pared by 4 bases and J by 0 bases, with 13 bases between. Germline lookup yields CDR1 MNHEY and CDR2 SVGEGT. CDR3 sequence: CASSSRTGSSYNEQFF. The CDR3 bases are TGTGCCAGCAGTTCCCGGACGGGAAGCTCCTACAATGAGCAGTTCTTC.

The CDR3 DNA is TGTGCCACCAGCAAAGACAGTTTTATGAACACTGAAGCTTTCTTT. Residues: CATSKDSFMNTEAFF. The rearrangement uses TRBV15 and TRBJ1-1, with a possible D match to TRBD1 (5 bases). The CDR3 consists of 15 residues. Germline V CDR1 and CDR2: LNHNV, YYDKDF (reference sequence). V dropped 4 bases and J dropped 0 bases, with 12 bases sitting between them.

This clonotype has more than one count but fewer than ten. This rearrangement joins TRBV7-2 to TRBJ1-2, with TRBD1 as a possible D gene (5 bases). The CDR3 spans 15 residues. The V gene's germline CDR1 is SGHTA and CDR2 FQGNSA. V dropped 5 bases and J dropped 4 bases, with 17 bases sitting between them. Written as DNA, the CDR3 is TGTGCCAGCAGCCCCAGGGCAGGGTTTGTCTATGGCTACACCTTC. Amino acid sequence: CASSPRAGFVYGYTF.

This clonotype was detected many times. The CDR3 region is CASSPSGGSSYNEQFF. The CDR3, as DNA: TGTGCCAGCAGCCCTAGCGGGGGGTCCTCCTACAATGAGCAGTTCTTC. The chain links TRBV11-2 to TRBJ2-1; TRBD2 matches at 11 bases. Per the germline V gene, CDR1 is SGHAT and CDR2 is FQNNGV. The CDR3 covers 16 residues. V shed 5 bases and J 0 bases; nucleotides not matched to a gene: 3.

In its sample, this clonotype was seen many times. The chain has TRBV19 and TRBJ1-5, with 8 bases that match TRBD1. Germline CDR1 is LNHDA and CDR2 is SQIVND (reference sequence). The length of the CDR3 is 13 residues. V dropped 10 bases and J dropped 7; count of bases not matched to a gene: 9. The CDR3 coding sequence is TGTGCCACAAAGGACAGGGACGGGCAGCCCCAGCATTTT. Residues: CATKDRDGQPQHF.

This clonotype was seen repeatedly, ten times or more. The CDR3 DNA follows: TGTGCCACCAGCAGAACACTAGCGGGGGAATACGAGCAGTACTTC. Protein sequence: CATSRTLAGEYEQYF. The chain links TRBV15 to TRBJ2-7; TRBD2 aligns across 11 bases. Germline loops: CDR1 LNHNV, CDR2 YYDKDF (reference sequence). Losses at the gene ends were 2 bases for V and 4 bases for J; bases not matched to a gene: 4. The length of the CDR3 is 15 residues.

The gene calls are TRBV9 and TRBJ1-2; TRBD1 agrees at 8 bases. The CDR3 has 14 amino acids. Germline CDR1 SGDLS, CDR2 YYNGEE. CDR3 sequence: CFSSAGQGTAGYTF. CDR3 DNA: TGTTTCAGCAGCGCAGGACAGGGTACCGCTGGCTACACCTTC.

This clonotype has a count of ten or more. The chain is built from TRBV20-1 and TRBJ2-3; TRBD1 is a possible D gene (5 bases). V was trimmed by 2 bases and J by 3 bases, leaving 6 bases between them. Germline CDR1 and CDR2: DFQATT and SNEGSKA (reference sequence). This CDR3 has 12 amino acids. The CDR3 loop is CSARRGTDTQYF. The DNA of the CDR3 is TGCAGTGCTAGAAGGGGAACAGATACGCAGTATTTT.